A selection of T cell receptor beta chains follows, all from one sample in a study of cytomegalovirus exposure and HLA in healthy donors. Clones were sequenced by immunoSEQ multiplex PCR, and TCRdb holds only the in-frame ones, with some missing. The table records 140,000 or so clones, more than 75% of them present only once. The specimen was PBMCs. Receptors originate from a woman under 30 in good health and CMV-seropositive. The CDR3 runs from the conserved cysteine through the conserved F or W. Fields, in order: J gene, V gene, CDR3 length, clone size, D gene, CDR3 protein, CDR3 DNA. A D gene is named only where the DNA matches it firmly. Clone size is given for some rows only: seen once, a few or many times, or a class if the clone is expanded.

J gene: TRBJ1-2; V gene: TRBV11-2; CDR3 length: 15; clone size: -; D gene: -; CDR3 protein: CASSLEPRARGGYTF; CDR3 DNA: TGTGCCAGCAGCTTAGAACCCAGGGCGCGGGGGGGCTACACCTTC
J gene: TRBJ1-1; V gene: TRBV19; CDR3 length: 15; clone size: once; D gene: -; CDR3 protein: CASSIDPVMNTEAFF; CDR3 DNA: TGTGCCAGTAGTATAGACCCGGTAATGAACACTGAAGCTTTCTTT
J gene: TRBJ2-3; V gene: TRBV18; CDR3 length: 13; clone size: -; D gene: TRBD2; CDR3 protein: CASSPRGSDTQYF; CDR3 DNA: TGTGCCAGCTCACCGCGGGGGTCAGATACGCAGTATTTT
J gene: TRBJ1-2; V gene: TRBV11-2; CDR3 length: 13; clone size: -; D gene: -; CDR3 protein: CASSLFQGGGYTF; CDR3 DNA: TGTGCCAGCAGCTTATTCCAGGGTGGAGGCTACACCTTC
J gene: TRBJ2-1; V gene: TRBV29-1; CDR3 length: 13; clone size: -; D gene: TRBD1; CDR3 protein: CSVETGRTNEQFF; CDR3 DNA: TGCAGCGTTGAGACAGGGCGGACCAATGAGCAGTTCTTC
J gene: TRBJ2-3; V gene: TRBV20-1; CDR3 length: 11; clone size: -; D gene: -; CDR3 protein: CSARGEGTQYF; CDR3 DNA: TGCAGTGCTAGAGGAGAGGGTACGCAGTATTTT
J gene: TRBJ2-2; V gene: TRBV13; CDR3 length: 18; clone size: -; D gene: TRBD2; CDR3 protein: CASGPGLAGESNTGELFF; CDR3 DNA: TGTGCCAGCGGACCGGGACTAGCGGGGGAATCGAACACCGGGGAGCTGTTTTTT
J gene: TRBJ1-5; V gene: TRBV19; CDR3 length: 13; clone size: few; D gene: TRBD1; CDR3 protein: CASSGDRVGPQHF; CDR3 DNA: TGTGCCAGTAGTGGAGACAGGGTTGGCCCCCAGCATTTT
J gene: TRBJ1-1; V gene: TRBV11-3; CDR3 length: 14; clone size: -; D gene: -; CDR3 protein: CASSLSRGSGEAFF; CDR3 DNA: TGTGCCAGCAGCTTATCAAGAGGATCGGGGGAAGCTTTCTTT
J gene: TRBJ1-1; V gene: TRBV13; CDR3 length: 13; clone size: -; D gene: -; CDR3 protein: CASSRGGNTEAFF; CDR3 DNA: TGTGCCAGCAGCCGCGGGGGGAACACTGAAGCTTTCTTT
J gene: TRBJ1-1; V gene: TRBV5-4; CDR3 length: 14; clone size: -; D gene: -; CDR3 protein: CASSLKGLNTEAFF; CDR3 DNA: TGTGCCAGCAGCTTGAAGGGGCTAAACACTGAAGCTTTCTTT
J gene: TRBJ2-2; V gene: TRBV7-2; CDR3 length: 17; clone size: -; D gene: TRBD2; CDR3 protein: CASSLGRTSGGTGELFF; CDR3 DNA: TGTGCCAGCAGCTTGGGACGGACTAGCGGGGGCACCGGGGAGCTGTTTTTT
J gene: TRBJ2-1; V gene: TRBV11-2; CDR3 length: 13; clone size: -; D gene: TRBD2; CDR3 protein: CASSSTSLNEQFF; CDR3 DNA: TGTGCCAGCAGCTCGACTAGCCTCAATGAGCAGTTCTTC
J gene: TRBJ2-7; V gene: TRBV27; CDR3 length: 15; clone size: -; D gene: TRBD1; CDR3 protein: CVSSLRQGHAYEQYF; CDR3 DNA: TGTGTCAGCAGTCTTCGACAGGGCCATGCCTACGAGCAGTACTTC
J gene: TRBJ2-5; V gene: TRBV5-8; CDR3 length: 13; clone size: -; D gene: -; CDR3 protein: CASSSWTSETQYF; CDR3 DNA: TGTGCCAGCAGCAGTTGGACATCAGAGACCCAGTACTTC
J gene: TRBJ2-3; V gene: TRBV9; CDR3 length: 12; clone size: few; D gene: -; CDR3 protein: CASSGGMDTQYF; CDR3 DNA: TGTGCCAGCAGCGGCGGGATGGATACGCAGTATTTT
J gene: TRBJ2-7; V gene: TRBV28; CDR3 length: 18; clone size: -; D gene: -; CDR3 protein: CASSSTTMVGASSYEQYF; CDR3 DNA: TGTGCCAGCAGTTCAACAACTATGGTGGGGGCGAGCTCCTACGAGCAGTACTTC
J gene: TRBJ2-5; V gene: TRBV15; CDR3 length: 18; clone size: few; D gene: TRBD2; CDR3 protein: CATSRDPIAGGLHETQYF; CDR3 DNA: TGTGCCACCAGCAGAGATCCGATAGCGGGGGGCCTCCACGAGACCCAGTACTTC
J gene: TRBJ2-3; V gene: TRBV7-9; CDR3 length: 15; clone size: -; D gene: TRBD2; CDR3 protein: CASSSQGAGGHTQYF; CDR3 DNA: TGTGCCAGCAGCTCCCAGGGAGCGGGGGGGCATACGCAGTATTTT
J gene: TRBJ2-2; V gene: TRBV2; CDR3 length: 15; clone size: once; D gene: -; CDR3 protein: CASSASAGWTGELFF; CDR3 DNA: TGTGCCAGCAGTGCCTCCGCGGGGTGGACCGGGGAGCTGTTTTTT
J gene: TRBJ1-2; V gene: TRBV6-5; CDR3 length: 13; clone size: once; D gene: -; CDR3 protein: CASSSTRNYGYTF; CDR3 DNA: TGTGCCAGCAGCTCGACTCGTAACTATGGCTACACCTTC
J gene: TRBJ2-3; V gene: TRBV10-3; CDR3 length: 13; clone size: -; D gene: -; CDR3 protein: CAISESTTDTQYF; CDR3 DNA: TGTGCCATCAGTGAGTCAACTACAGATACGCAGTATTTT
J gene: TRBJ2-7; V gene: TRBV7-6; CDR3 length: 14; clone size: few; D gene: TRBD1; CDR3 protein: CASSARQGSHEQYF; CDR3 DNA: TGTGCCAGCAGCGCGCGACAGGGGAGCCACGAGCAGTACTTC